The clone carrying this T cell receptor (beta chain) was counted once. The antigen is undetermined. 60 Vbeta and 13 Jbeta primers were used in PCR. Some clones are missing from TCRdb's copy, which holds only in-frame ones; the method was immunoSEQ multiplex PCR. The sample lists around 130,000 clones, just under 75% seen once, with 6.5% to 8% in the top ten. The CDR3 runs 15 residues. J gave up 2 bases and V 4 bases, and 7 bases lay outside the gene matches. Germline loops: CDR1 SGHDN, CDR2 FVKESK. The data stem from a study of cytomegalovirus exposure and HLA in healthy donors. General observations from the study: Most sequenced TCRs were rare (though some public TCRs occurred in many donors). In an earlier analysis, most TCR beta V segments were productive about 87% or about 30% of the time.

The sequence was obtained from a man between 35 and 55 years old in good health and CMV-seropositive. The V gene is TRBV14, the J gene TRBJ2-7; 8 bases line up with TRBD1. The specimen was PBMCs. The CDR3 spells CASSPGQDPTYEQYF. CDR3 bases: TGTGCCAGCAGCCCGGGACAGGATCCCACCTACGAGCAGTACTTC.